Shown below are 14 T cell receptor beta chains from a single sample sequenced in a study of blood T cell repertoires in COVID-19. Assay used: immunoSEQ multiplex PCR; TCRdb lists only in-frame clones, some missing. The data show hundreds of thousands of clones, roughly 90% seen once. The sample was PBMCs or T cells enriched from blood (not recorded which). The receptors stem from a woman aged 25 to 39 who had recovered from COVID-19.

This chain connects TRBV5-1 to TRBJ2-7, with no clear D. The CDR3 has 13 amino acids. V lost 8 bases to trimming and J lost 0 bases, with 12 bases between them. Germline loops: CDR1 SGHRS, CDR2 YFSETQ. CDR3 sequence: CASSTAISYEQYF. DNA of the CDR3: TGCGCCAGTTCTACCGCGATCTCCTACGAGCAGTACTTC.

The rearrangement uses TRBV24-1 and TRBJ2-5; the match to TRBD2 covers 10 bases. The CDR3 sequence is 18 residues long. Germline values: CDR1 KGHDR, CDR2 SFDVKD. V lost 2 bases and J lost 5; bases outside the gene matches: 13. The CDR3 sequence is CATSDYREVAGGGETQYF. In nucleotides, the CDR3 is TGTGCCACCAGTGATTACCGTGAAGTAGCGGGAGGAGGGGAGACCCAGTACTTC.

The chain combines TRBV29-1 with TRBJ2-7; 9 bases are a match to TRBD1. The CDR3 runs 13 residues. J lost 4 bases, V lost 5 bases, and 6 bases had no gene match. Germline V CDR1 and CDR2: SQVTM, ANQGSEA. For the CDR3, the DNA is TGCAGCGTTTCGGGACAGGGAATTTACGAGCAGTACTTC. This encodes CSVSGQGIYEQYF.

This clone was counted only a few times. The genes are TRBV10-2 and TRBJ1-5; TRBD1 matches 7 bases. After removal of 6 bases from V and 7 bases from J, the junction contained 6 bases not matched to a gene. The germline V gene has CDR1 WSHSY and CDR2 SAAADI. CDR3 size: 13 residues. CDR3 in DNA: TGCGCCAGCAGGACAGGGAGCGAACAGCCCCAGCATTTT. This codes for CASRTGSEQPQHF.

The chain employs TRBV12-3 or TRBV12-4 and TRBJ1-6; D may be TRBD1 (6 bases). The ends were cut back, 10 bases at V and 7 bases at J, with 14 bases in the middle. The CDR3 consists of 13 residues. CDR3 residues: CANQGQGNSPLHF. CDR3 coding DNA: TGTGCCAACCAGGGACAAGGGAATTCACCCCTCCACTTT.

The V gene is TRBV30, the J gene TRBJ1-5, with D possibly matching TRBD1 (5 bases). Germline values: CDR1 GTSNPN, CDR2 SVGIG (reference sequence). This CDR3 comprises 20 residues. Trimming cost V 2 bases and J 1 base, with 27 bases left between them. The CDR3 sequence: CAWSPRRAGYKLDSNQPQHF. The CDR3, as DNA: TGTGCCTGGAGTCCCCGCCGGGCAGGGTATAAGTTGGACAGCAATCAGCCCCAGCATTTT. Full variable domain (rest looked up from reference TRBV30 and TRBJ1-5): SQTIHQWPATLVQPVGSPLSLECTVEGTSNPNLYWYRQAAGRGLQLLFYSVGIGQISSEVPQNLSASRPQDRQFILSSKKLLLSDSGFYLCAWSPRRAGYKLDSNQPQHFGDGTRLSIL.

The chain has TRBV9 and TRBJ1-1, with 8 bases fitting TRBD1. V lost 0 bases, J lost 0 bases, and 4 bases stayed unmatched. The CDR3 extends over 16 amino acids. Germline V gene sequence: CDR1 SGDLS, CDR2 YYNGEE. The CDR3 DNA follows: TGTGCCAGCAGCGTAGGAGGGACAGGTATGAACACTGAAGCTTTCTTT. Its translation: CASSVGGTGMNTEAFF.

The chain is built from TRBV27 and TRBJ2-7, with 7 bases lining up with TRBD1. V lost 6 bases and J lost 3; bases outside the gene matches: 2. There are 12 residues in the CDR3. In germline, CDR1 is MNHEY, CDR2 SMNVEV (reference sequence). The chain's CDR3 is CASRGGGYEQYF. Written as DNA, the CDR3 is TGTGCCAGCAGAGGGGGCGGCTACGAGCAGTACTTC.

This chain links TRBV7-6 with TRBJ2-7, with D possibly matching TRBD1 (7 bases). V was pared by 3 bases and J by 6 bases, with 12 bases between. The CDR3 spans 13 residues. Germline CDR1 reads SGHVS; CDR2 reads FNYEAQ. CDR3 coding DNA: TGTGCCAGCAGCTTCCAGGGGGGAGCCGAGCAGTACTTC. This translates into CASSFQGGAEQYF.

This clone showed up just a few times. The chain is built from TRBV2 and TRBJ1-6, with D possibly being TRBD1 (5 bases). Germline V gene lookup returns CDR1 SNHLY and CDR2 FYNNEI. This CDR3 is built from 13 residues. The V end lost 7 bases, the J end lost 9 bases, and 13 bases lay between the germline ends. The CDR3 bases are TGTGCCAGCATCCCCAGGGCCCTTTCACCCCTCCACTTT. This gives the protein CASIPRALSPLHF.

The rearrangement uses TRBV23-1 and TRBJ1-5, with TRBD1 matching 9 bases. TRBV23-1 is flagged as an ORF with uncertain function. V was clipped by 9 bases and J by 7 bases; unmatched bases: 19. CDR3 length: 17 amino acids. CDR3 nucleotide sequence: TGCGCCAGGGGAAAGCGCGACAGGGGGTGGAGGAGGCAGCCCCAGCATTTT. Encoded protein: CARGKRDRGWRRQPQHF.

The gene calls are TRBV7-9 and TRBJ2-2; D unclear. Germline loops: CDR1 SEHNR, CDR2 FQNEAQ (reference sequence). This CDR3 spans 15 amino acids. Trimming stripped 3 bases from V and 5 bases from J, with 13 bases between. CDR3 DNA sequence: TGTGCCAGCAGCTTGACTTCCACACTAACCGGGGAGCTGTTTTTT. Protein: CASSLTSTLTGELFF.

This chain uses TRBV7-2 with TRBJ2-1; 7 bases map to TRBD1. The CDR3 sequence is 15 residues long. The germline CDR1 and CDR2 sequences are SGHTA and FQGNSA. The V and J ends lost 1 base and 14 bases, in that order; junction bases with no gene match: 14. The CDR3 region is CASSLGFRQGPSKFF. CDR3 in DNA: TGTGCCAGCAGCTTAGGGTTCCGACAGGGCCCTTCGAAGTTCTTC.

The chain is built from TRBV5-4 and TRBJ2-3; possible D gene TRBD2, 6 bases. From germline, CDR1 is SGHNT and CDR2 YYREEE (reference sequence). The CDR3 loop spans 17 amino acids. V shed 2 bases and J shed 2 bases, with 18 bases lying between them. The CDR3 region is CASSLPGLHALTDTQYF. The CDR3 DNA reads as TGTGCCAGCAGCTTACCGGGACTTCACGCCCTCACAGATACGCAGTATTTT.